This TCR beta chain was sequenced during a study of T cell responses to AZD1222 COVID-19 vaccine. Study-wide results and caveats: The sample set comprised mostly white British donors with more females, and clonal diversity was possibly underestimated. Spike-specific TCR breadth and depth rose after two AZD1222 doses. Repertoire sampling was restricted to post-peak T cell response timepoints. Researchers report vaccine-associated CD4 TCRs spanning spike, with dominance at 160-218 and 743-854.

Germline lookup yields CDR1 SGHKS and CDR2 YYEKEE (reference sequence). This CDR3 comprises 14 residues. V was clipped by 4 bases and J by 3 bases; unmatched bases: 5. As concerns this clone: Its antigen is as yet unknown.

Method: immunoSEQ multiplex PCR; TCRdb's copy keeps in-frame clones and lacks some. The sample yields about 130,000 clones, about 82% seen once. This clonotype was sampled from an adult in good health. The chain employs TRBV5-5 and TRBJ1-1; 8 bases are shared with TRBD1. Sequencing used peripheral blood, obtained on day 0 of AZD1222 vaccination. The CDR3: CASSGRGHDTEAFF. The CDR3 nucleotides read TGTGCCAGCAGCGGCAGGGGGCACGACACTGAAGCTTTCTTT.